This T cell receptor (beta chain) is from a study of T cells in localized non-small cell lung cancer. Per germline, CDR1 SEHNR and CDR2 FQNEAQ (reference sequence). CDR3 length: 15 residues. V lost 0 bases to trimming and J lost 6 bases, with 11 bases between them. Concerning this clone itself: Its target is unknown.

Only in-frame clones appear in the TCRdb table, and some are missing; sequencing was by immunoSEQ multiplex PCR. The sample carries tens of thousands of clones, roughly 77% recorded once. Notes on the study in general: Uninvolved adjacent lung, not tumor, had the highest T cell clonality.

The specimen comprised PBMCs, sampled before any cancer treatment. The sequence derives from a woman between 35 and 70 years old with stage II squamous cell lung carcinoma. The rearrangement joins TRBV7-9 to TRBJ1-4, with D perhaps matching TRBD1 (5 bases). CDR3 sequence (DNA): TGTGCCAGCAGCTTAGCGGCGGGGGTGGATGAAAAACTGTTTTTT. Translated, it gives CASSLAAGVDEKLFF.